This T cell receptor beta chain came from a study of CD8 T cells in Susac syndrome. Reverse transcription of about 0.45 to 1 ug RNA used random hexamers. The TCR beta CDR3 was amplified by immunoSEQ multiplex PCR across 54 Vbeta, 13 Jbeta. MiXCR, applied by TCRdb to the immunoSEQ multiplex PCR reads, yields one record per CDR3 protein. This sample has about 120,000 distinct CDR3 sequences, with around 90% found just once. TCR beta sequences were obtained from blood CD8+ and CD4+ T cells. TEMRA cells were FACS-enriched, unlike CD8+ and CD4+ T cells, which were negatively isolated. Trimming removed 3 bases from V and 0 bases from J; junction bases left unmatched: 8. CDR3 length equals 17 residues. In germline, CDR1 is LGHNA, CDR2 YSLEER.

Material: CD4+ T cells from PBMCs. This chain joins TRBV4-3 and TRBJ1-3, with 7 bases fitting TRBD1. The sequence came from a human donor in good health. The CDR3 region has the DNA TGCGCCAGCAGCCAGACAACACAGGGGAGCTCTGGAAACACCATATATTTT. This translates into CASSQTTQGSSGNTIYF.